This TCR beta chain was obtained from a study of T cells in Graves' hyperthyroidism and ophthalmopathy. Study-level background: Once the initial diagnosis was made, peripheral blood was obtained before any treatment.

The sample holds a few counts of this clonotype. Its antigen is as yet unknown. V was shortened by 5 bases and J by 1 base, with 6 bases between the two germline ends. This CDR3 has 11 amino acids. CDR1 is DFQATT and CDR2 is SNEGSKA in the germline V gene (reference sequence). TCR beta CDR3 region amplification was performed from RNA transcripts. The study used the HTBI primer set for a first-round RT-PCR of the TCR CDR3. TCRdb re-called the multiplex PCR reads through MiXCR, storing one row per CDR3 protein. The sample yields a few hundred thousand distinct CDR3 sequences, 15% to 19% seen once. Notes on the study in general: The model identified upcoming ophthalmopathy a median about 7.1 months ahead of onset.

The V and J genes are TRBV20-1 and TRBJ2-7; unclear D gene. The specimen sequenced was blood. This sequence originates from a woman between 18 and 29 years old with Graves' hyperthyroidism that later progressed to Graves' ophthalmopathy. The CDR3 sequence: CSAHGSYEQYF. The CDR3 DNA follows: TGCAGTGCTCATGGATCCTACGAGCAGTACTTC.